The 21 T cell receptor beta chains given below trace back to one sample, sequenced in a study of a mutant IDH1 vaccine in newly diagnosed glioma. Libraries were prepared by immunoSEQ multiplex PCR; TCRdb keeps only in-frame clonotypes and omits some of them. The sample carries tens of thousands of clones, roughly 87% recorded once. Described time point: week 47, end of study. Every vaccine dose comprised 300 ug of mutant IDH1 20-mer peptide plus topical imiquimod. Their specific antigens are unknown. Material: PBMCs, obtained from a glioma patient whose treatment included an IDH1 peptide vaccine. Every receptor here comes from a man aged 25 to 40 with glioma.

This sequence joins TRBV29-1 and TRBJ2-7; D may be TRBD1 (6 bases). Germline V CDR1 and CDR2: SQVTM, ANQGSEA. The ends were cut back, 4 bases at V and 3 bases at J, with 10 bases in the middle. The CDR3 covers 12 residues. CDR3 protein: CSVAPTGYEQYF. In DNA form, the CDR3 reads TGCAGCGTTGCCCCGACAGGCTACGAGCAGTACTTC.

The chain links TRBV5-6 to TRBJ2-1; 9 bases fit TRBD2. The V gene's germline CDR1 is SGHDT and CDR2 YYEEEE. After removal of 4 bases from V and 2 bases from J, the junction contained 4 bases not matched to a gene. The length of the CDR3 is 15 residues. The CDR3 sequence: CASSPGTSPYNEQFF. In nucleotides, the CDR3 is TGTGCCAGCAGCCCCGGGACTAGCCCCTACAATGAGCAGTTCTTC.

This sequence joins TRBV11-2 and TRBJ2-7; D gene uncertain. CDR3 length: 15 residues. In germline, CDR1 is SGHAT, CDR2 FQNNGV. V was shortened by 5 bases and J by 0 bases, with 14 bases between the two germline ends. Here the CDR3 DNA reads TGTGCCAGCAGCCCGAACCTCCTCCGCTCCTACGAGCAGTACTTC. Translated, it gives CASSPNLLRSYEQYF.

The V call is TRBV5-1, the J call TRBJ1-1, with a tentative D call TRBD1 (5 bases). The CDR3 totals 14 residues. The V gene lost 2 bases and the J gene lost 1 base, with 9 bases spanning the gap. CDR1 is SGHRS, CDR2 YFSETQ, per germline. CDR3 sequence: CASSFDGQNTEAFF. CDR3 nucleotide sequence: TGCGCCAGCAGCTTCGACGGACAGAACACTGAAGCTTTCTTT.

This rearrangement joins TRBV7-8 to TRBJ2-2; D tentatively reads TRBD1 or TRBD2 (6 bases each). The CDR3 runs 18 residues. Germline V gene data show CDR1 as SGHVS and CDR2 as FQNEAQ. V lost 2 bases and J 7 bases, leaving 23 bases between the germline ends. This CDR3 is CASSLRQRAQQGGGELFF. Here the CDR3 DNA reads TGTGCCAGCAGCTTAAGGCAGCGGGCCCAACAAGGGGGCGGGGAGCTGTTTTTT.

The rearrangement links TRBV15 to TRBJ2-3; D gene unclear. This CDR3 has 14 amino acids. In germline, CDR1 is LNHNV, CDR2 YYDKDF (reference sequence). The V and J ends lost 2 bases and 0 bases respectively, with 6 bases between them. CDR3: CATSRKTSTDTQYF. As DNA, the CDR3 is TGTGCCACCAGCAGAAAAACCAGCACAGATACGCAGTATTTT.

J is TRBJ2-5 and V is TRBV12-5; TRBD1 is a possible D gene (6 bases). This CDR3 comprises 19 residues. Per the germline V gene, CDR1 is LGHNT and CDR2 is FRNRAP. Trimming took off 2 bases at V and 2 bases at J, with 24 bases between the two ends. The CDR3 sequence: CASGLHHNPARGRQETQYF. In DNA, the CDR3 is TGTGCTAGTGGTTTGCACCACAATCCGGCCAGGGGAAGGCAAGAGACCCAGTACTTC. The complete variable domain, with remaining parts taken from reference TRBV12-5 and TRBJ2-5, reads DARVTQTPRHKVTEMGQEVTMRCQPILGHNTVFWYRQTMMQGLELLAYFRNRAPLDDSGMPKDRFSAEMPDATLATLKIQPSEPRDSAVYFCASGLHHNPARGRQETQYFGPGTRLLVL.

The CDR3 sequence: CASSGGAEQYF. The CDR3 DNA reads as TGTGCCAGCAGTGGGGGGGCCGAGCAGTACTTC. The gene calls are TRBV6-1 and TRBJ2-7; D might be TRBD1 or TRBD2, each matching 6 bases. V was clipped by 4 bases and J by 6 bases, with 7 bases between them. CDR1 and CDR2 (germline): MNHNS, SASEGT. CDR3 size: 11 residues.

The sample holds a few counts of this clone. The chain combines TRBV9 with TRBJ1-1; D unclear. The CDR3 loop spans 17 amino acids. Trimming took 0 bases from V and 0 from J, leaving 15 bases between them. Germline V gene lookup returns CDR1 SGDLS and CDR2 YYNGEE. CDR3 amino acids: CASSVVLTSNMNTEAFF. CDR3 nucleotides: TGTGCCAGCAGCGTAGTTTTGACATCGAATATGAACACTGAAGCTTTCTTT. Filled out from reference TRBV9 and TRBJ1-1, the complete variable domain reads DSGVTQTPKHLITATGQRVTLRCSPRSGDLSVYWYQQSLDQGLQFLIQYYNGEERAKGNILERFSAQQFPDLHSELNLSSLELGDSALYFCASSVVLTSNMNTEAFFGQGTRLTVV.

V and J are TRBV5-8 and TRBJ2-5; 7 bases line up with TRBD1. The J call is uncertain, as TRBJ2-7 better fits the DNA end. There are 15 residues in the CDR3. Germline V gene data show CDR1 as SGHTS and CDR2 as YDEGEE. The CDR3 region has the DNA TGTGCCAGCAGCTTTTGGCAGGGGGTCCCCTACGAGCAGTACTTC. Protein product: CASSFWQGVPYEQYF.

The rearrangement joins TRBV6-5 to TRBJ1-5; D not certain. From germline, CDR1 is MNHEY and CDR2 SVGAGI. The CDR3 totals 13 residues. Trimming removed 2 bases at V and 9 bases at J, with 11 bases between. The CDR3 region is CASSYGVSGPQHF. The CDR3 coding sequence is TGTGCCAGCAGTTACGGCGTCTCGGGGCCCCAGCATTTT.

This chain links TRBV6-1 with TRBJ2-6; D gene uncertain. Trimming removed 1 base at V and 0 bases at J, with 4 bases between. This CDR3 has 15 residues. From germline, CDR1 is MNHNS and CDR2 SASEGT. The CDR3 DNA reads TGTGCCAGCAGTGAAGACAGCTCTGGGGCCAACGTCCTGACTTTC. Translation gives CASSEDSSGANVLTF.

The chain combines TRBV12-5 with TRBJ2-7; weak D call: TRBD1 (6 bases). The germline CDR1 and CDR2 sequences are LGHNT and FRNRAP. Trimming cost V 5 bases and J 2 bases, with 13 bases left between them. There are 14 residues in the CDR3. This CDR3 reads CASGPGTPTYEQYF. The CDR3 coding sequence is TGTGCTAGTGGTCCCGGGACACCTACCTACGAGCAGTACTTC.

The chain couples TRBV5-4 to TRBJ2-1; TRBD1 aligns across 8 bases. Germline CDR1 is SGHNT and CDR2 is YYREEE (reference sequence). This CDR3 comprises 15 residues. The junction had 7 bases not matched to a gene; V was cut back by 0 bases and J by 8 bases. CDR3 bases: TGTGCCAGCAGCTTGGTGCCAGGGGGCTTCGATGAGCAGTTCTTC. This encodes CASSLVPGGFDEQFF.

This chain connects TRBV2 to TRBJ1-1; a weak D match, TRBD1 (5 bases). Germline CDR1 and CDR2: SNHLY and FYNNEI. Trimming pared 6 bases from V and 5 bases from J, leaving 13 bases between. The CDR3 is made up of 13 amino acids. DNA of the CDR3: TGTGCCAGCAGGGGGCAGGGAGAAACTGAAGCTTTCTTT. Translation gives CASRGQGETEAFF.

This clone was recorded a few times. The chain has TRBV27 and TRBJ2-7, with 10 bases aligning to TRBD1. Per the germline V gene, CDR1 is MNHEY and CDR2 is SMNVEV (reference sequence). The CDR3 runs to 17 residues. V was clipped by 7 bases and J by 5 bases; unmatched bases: 17. CDR3 loop: CASTTTGLTGGFDEQYF. Written as DNA, the CDR3 is TGTGCCAGCACCACTACAGGGTTGACAGGGGGCTTCGACGAGCAGTACTTC.

The chain recombines TRBV18 with TRBJ2-7; 8 bases agree with TRBD2. CDR3 size: 19 residues. V lost 1 base to trimming and J lost 4 bases; unmatched junction nucleotides: 18. Germline V CDR1 and CDR2: KGHSH, LQKENI. The CDR3 loop is CASSPRPTYAGGRNYEQYF. The DNA of the CDR3 is TGTGCCAGCTCACCACGCCCTACGTACGCGGGGGGTCGAAATTACGAGCAGTACTTC.

The chain carries TRBV19 and TRBJ1-1; 7 bases fit TRBD1. This CDR3 contains 12 residues. Trimming cost V 11 bases and J 4 bases; bases outside gene matches: 7. Germline V gene sequence: CDR1 LNHDA, CDR2 SQIVND (reference sequence). The CDR3 nucleotides are TGTGCCTCAGACAGGGCAGGCACTGAAGCTTTCTTT. Protein: CASDRAGTEAFF. Looking up the rest from reference TRBV19 and TRBJ1-1 gives the full variable domain: DGGITQSPKYLFRKEGQNVTLSCEQNLNHDAMYWYRQDPGQGLRLIYYSQIVNDFQKGDIAEGYSVSREKKESFPLTVTSAQKNPTAFYLCASDRAGTEAFFGQGTRLTVV.

The V and J genes are TRBV19 and TRBJ1-5; 8 positions match TRBD1. Germline CDR1 reads LNHDA; CDR2 reads SQIVND (reference sequence). The CDR3 has 17 residues. J gave up 3 bases and V 4 bases, and 11 bases lay outside the gene matches. The CDR3 reads CASSRGQGRSNNQPQHF. The CDR3 region has the DNA TGTGCCAGTAGTAGAGGACAGGGCAGGTCGAACAATCAGCCCCAGCATTTT.

The chain joins TRBV18 to TRBJ2-2; D is perhaps TRBD1 (6 bases). Germline V CDR1 and CDR2: KGHSH, LQKENI. The V end was cut by 3 bases, the J end by 2 bases, with 13 bases between. The CDR3 contains 16 residues. The CDR3 protein is CASSPPRGLNTGELFF. DNA for the CDR3: TGTGCCAGCTCACCTCCCAGGGGTCTCAACACCGGGGAGCTGTTTTTT.

This clone was detected only a few times. The chain couples TRBV5-8 to TRBJ1-1, with D maybe TRBD1 (5 bases). V lost 4 bases and J 3 bases, leaving 10 bases between the germline ends. The CDR3 has 13 amino acids. The germline V gene has CDR1 SGHTS and CDR2 YDEGEE. CDR3 sequence: CASSSRAHTEAFF. CDR3 nucleotide sequence: TGTGCCAGCAGCAGCAGGGCACACACTGAAGCTTTCTTT.